This T cell receptor beta chain was sequenced during a study of T cell clonotyping in hematopoietic cell transplantation. A note on this clone: Antigen specificity is unknown.

This CDR3 comprises 15 residues. Germline lookup yields CDR1 SGHTA and CDR2 FQGNSA. The germline V and J ends were trimmed by 3 bases and 1 base, with 9 bases remaining between them. Whole-study results and caveats: After transplant, recipient diversity fell while pathologically expanded clonotypes grew through day 180.

Measured with immunoSEQ multiplex PCR; TCRdb has only the in-frame clones, and not every one. This sample has 70,000 or so clones; roughly 94% occur once, and the top ten carry 1.6%. The specimen was peripheral blood mononuclear cells. V usage is TRBV7-2 and J usage is TRBJ1-4; possibly TRBD1 for D (6 bases). This receptor was identified in a man aged 45-65 years in good health. Some clones in this sample may be carry-over from other donors' samples. CDR3 bases: TGTGCCAGCAGCTTGGGGACACTAACTAATGAAAAACTGTTTTTT. Translating gives CASSLGTLTNEKLFF.